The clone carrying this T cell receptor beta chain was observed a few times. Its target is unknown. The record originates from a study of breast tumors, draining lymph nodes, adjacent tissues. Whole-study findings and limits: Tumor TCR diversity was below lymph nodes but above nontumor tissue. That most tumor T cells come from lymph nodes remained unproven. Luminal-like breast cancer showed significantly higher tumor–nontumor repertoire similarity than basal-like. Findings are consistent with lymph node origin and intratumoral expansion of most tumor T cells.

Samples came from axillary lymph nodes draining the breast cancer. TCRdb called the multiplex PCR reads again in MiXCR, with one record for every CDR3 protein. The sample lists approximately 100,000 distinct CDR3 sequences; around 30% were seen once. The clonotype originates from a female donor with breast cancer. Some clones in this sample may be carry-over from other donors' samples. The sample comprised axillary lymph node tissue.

Written as DNA, the CDR3 is TGTGCCAGCAGACTAGCGGGAGCAGATACGCAGTATTTT. This translates into CASRLAGADTQYF. This chain uses TRBV28 with TRBJ2-3, with 11 bases identical to TRBD2. Germline lookup yields CDR1 MDHEN and CDR2 SYDVKM. The CDR3 loop spans 13 amino acids. J was trimmed by 4 bases and V by 6 bases; bases with no gene match: 0.